A single sample is the source of the 16 T cell receptor beta chains below, sequenced in a study of CD8 T cells in Susac syndrome. The authors reverse transcribed roughly 0.5 to 1 ug RNA with random hexamers. TCRdb fed the immunoSEQ multiplex PCR reads into MiXCR, producing one record per CDR3 protein. There are about 190,000 distinct CDR3 sequences in the sample; 95% occur only once, and approximately 0.16% lies in the top ten. Sample: CD8+ T cells from PBMCs. The receptors were gathered from a human donor with Susac syndrome.

The genes are TRBV19 and TRBJ1-5, with D hard to call. The CDR3 runs to 11 residues. Trimming left V 9 bases short and J 9 bases short, with 12 bases between. Germline CDR1 LNHDA, CDR2 SQIVND (reference sequence). CDR3 nucleotides: TGTGCCAGCAATTCTCTTGGGCCCCAGCATTTT. This encodes CASNSLGPQHF.

V and J are TRBV6-6 and TRBJ1-5, with D possibly matching TRBD1 (5 bases). Trimming left V 8 bases short and J 4 bases short, with 15 bases between. The CDR3 is 14 residues long. From germline, CDR1 is MNHNY and CDR2 SVGAGI (reference sequence). The DNA of the CDR3 is TGTGCCAGCTTGGTCGGGGGAATGAATCAGCCCCAGCATTTT. Amino acid sequence: CASLVGGMNQPQHF.

This clonotype was recorded a few times. This chain uses TRBV27 with TRBJ2-5, with D uncertain. Germline loops: CDR1 MNHEY, CDR2 SMNVEV (reference sequence). Between the trimmed V and J ends, which lost 4 bases and 0 bases, there was a span of 6 bases. This CDR3 is built from 13 residues. CDR3 residues: CASSSSYQETQYF. CDR3 sequence (DNA): TGTGCCAGCAGTTCCTCGTACCAAGAGACCCAGTACTTC.

The chain carries TRBV11-2 and TRBJ2-5, with 13 bases matching TRBD2. Losses at the gene ends were 6 bases for V and 5 bases for J; bases not matched to a gene: 9. The CDR3 runs to 16 residues. Germline CDR1 reads SGHAT; CDR2 reads FQNNGV. The CDR3 DNA follows: TGTGCCAGCAGTTCTAGGACTAGCGGGAGTGAGGAGACCCAGTACTTC. Protein sequence: CASSSRTSGSEETQYF.

On this clonotype itself: A much larger clone differs by one base, so this may be a read error. This chain uses TRBV28 with TRBJ2-2; D is uncertain. V lost 8 bases to trimming and J lost 2 bases, with 6 bases between them. Looked up from germline, CDR1 is MDHEN and CDR2 is SYDVKM. This CDR3 comprises 12 residues. In nucleotides, the CDR3 is TGTGCCAGCTGCCCCAACACCGGGGAGCTGTTTTTT. Translating it yields CASCPNTGELFF.

This sequence joins TRBV2 and TRBJ2-1; 12 positions agree with TRBD2. Germline V gene sequence: CDR1 SNHLY, CDR2 FYNNEI. This CDR3 region has 15 residues. Trimming took 6 bases from V and 4 from J; bases not matched to a gene: 4. For the CDR3, the DNA is TGTGCCAGCAGGACTAGCGGGAGAACTTACAATGAGCAGTTCTTC. This codes for CASRTSGRTYNEQFF. The full variable domain, rest sourced from reference TRBV2 and TRBJ2-1, is EPEVTQTPSHQVTQMGQEVILRCVPISNHLYFYWYRQILGQKVEFLVSFYNNEISEKSEIFDDQFSVERPDGSNFTLKIRSTKLEDSAMYFCASRTSGRTYNEQFFGPGTRLTVL.

The CDR3 reads CSGEREESYNEQFF. The CDR3 DNA sequence: TGCAGCGGAGAGCGGGAGGAATCCTACAATGAGCAGTTCTTC. The chain recombines TRBV29-1 with TRBJ2-1, with 9 positions matching TRBD2. This CDR3 has 14 amino acids. CDR1 and CDR2 from the germline V gene are SQVTM and ANQGSEA. V was pared by 7 bases and J by 1 base, with 5 bases of the junction left unmatched.

The count of this clonotype is one. The chain joins TRBV6-5 to TRBJ2-1, with a weak D call TRBD2 (6 bases). Per germline, CDR1 MNHEY and CDR2 SVGAGI. Trimming removed 2 bases from V and 9 bases from J, with 14 bases in between. The CDR3 is 14 residues long. The CDR3: CASSYVEGRSEQFF. The CDR3 DNA sequence: TGTGCCAGCAGTTACGTGGAGGGACGAAGTGAGCAGTTCTTC.

As concerns this clonotype: One end of the junction is discordant with germline, which a read error may explain. The V gene is TRBV3-1, the J gene TRBJ2-1, with D unclear. Germline V gene lookup returns CDR1 LGHDT and CDR2 YNNKEL (reference sequence). The CDR3 has 14 amino acids. This CDR3 is CASSQGRIIGEQFF. The CDR3 coding sequence is TGTGCCAGCAGTCAAGGACGGATTATTGGTGAGCAGTTCTTC.

V gene TRBV6-2 or TRBV6-3 combines with J gene TRBJ2-7; 11 nucleotides match TRBD2. J lost 0 bases, V lost 6 bases, and 4 bases had no gene match. CDR1 is MNHEY and CDR2 is SVGEGT in the germline V gene. This CDR3 has 15 amino acids. The CDR3 sequence: CASSLAGGSSYEQYF. The DNA for the CDR3 is TGTGCCAGCAGCTTAGCGGGAGGGAGCTCCTACGAGCAGTACTTC.

This CDR3 is CASSQGYYTQETQYF. CDR3 nucleotides: TGTGCCAGCAGCCAAGGGTACTATACGCAAGAGACCCAGTACTTC. The gene calls are TRBV3-1 and TRBJ2-5; D unclear. V lost 1 base to trimming and J lost 2 bases, with 11 bases between them. Germline CDR1 is LGHDT and CDR2 is YNNKEL (reference sequence). The CDR3 covers 15 residues.

This sequence joins TRBV7-8 and TRBJ2-1; tentative D call: TRBD1 (6 bases). CDR1 is SGHVS, CDR2 FQNEAQ, per germline. The CDR3 runs to 14 residues. Deletions cut 9 bases from V and 5 bases from J, with 17 bases between. The CDR3 DNA reads as TGTGCCAGTAGTATTGGGACAACGCACAATGAGCAGTTCTTC. Translated, it gives CASSIGTTHNEQFF. The complete variable domain, with remaining parts taken from reference TRBV7-8 and TRBJ2-1, reads GAGVSQSPRYKVAKRGQDVALRCDPISGHVSLFWYQQALGQGPEFLTYFQNEAQLDKSGLPSDRFFAERPEGSVSTLKIQRTQQEDSAVYLCASSIGTTHNEQFFGPGTRLTVL.

The chain joins TRBV20-1 to TRBJ2-1; D possibly corresponds to TRBD2 (6 bases). With 1 base removed from V and 8 bases from J, the gap between germline ends came to 12 bases. Germline assignment: CDR1 DFQATT and CDR2 SNEGSKA (reference sequence). CDR3 size: 13 residues. The CDR3 loop reads CSARVGGTDEQFF. The CDR3 DNA follows: TGCAGTGCTAGAGTGGGGGGAACCGATGAGCAGTTCTTC.

The V gene is TRBV5-4, the J gene TRBJ2-1; possibly TRBD2 for D (7 bases). The CDR3 spans 15 residues. The V gene's germline CDR1 is SGHNT and CDR2 YYREEE (reference sequence). V lost 0 bases and J 8 bases, leaving 15 bases between the germline ends. The CDR3: CASSLAVGGPDEQFF. CDR3 in DNA: TGTGCCAGCAGCTTGGCCGTGGGGGGGCCAGATGAGCAGTTCTTC.

This sequence joins TRBV30 and TRBJ2-7, with TRBD1 as a possible D gene (6 bases). Germline V gene lookup returns CDR1 GTSNPN and CDR2 SVGIG (reference sequence). This CDR3 is built from 13 residues. Trimming left V 1 base short and J 0 bases short, with 7 bases between. CDR3 sequence (DNA): TGTGCCTGGAGTGGGACAGCCTCCTACGAGCAGTACTTC. Encoded protein: CAWSGTASYEQYF.

This chain's CDR3 is CASSQEAGTGGYEQYF. CDR3 sequence (DNA): TGCGCCAGCAGCCAAGAGGCCGGGACAGGGGGCTACGAGCAGTACTTC. The V gene is TRBV4-1, the J gene TRBJ2-7; 11 nucleotides agree with TRBD1. CDR1 and CDR2 from the germline V gene are MGHRA and YSYEKL. Trimming at V came to 0 bases and at J to 3 bases, leaving 4 bases not matched to a gene. The length of the CDR3 is 16 residues.